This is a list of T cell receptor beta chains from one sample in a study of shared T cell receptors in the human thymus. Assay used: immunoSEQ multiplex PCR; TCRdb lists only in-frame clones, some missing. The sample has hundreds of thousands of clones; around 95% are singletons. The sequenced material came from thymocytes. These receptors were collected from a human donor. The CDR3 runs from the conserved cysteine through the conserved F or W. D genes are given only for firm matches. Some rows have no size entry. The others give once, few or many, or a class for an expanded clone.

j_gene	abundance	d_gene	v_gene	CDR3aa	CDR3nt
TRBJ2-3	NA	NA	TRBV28	CASSHRKGHSTDTQYF	TGTGCCAGCAGCCATCGGAAAGGGCATAGCACAGATACGCAGTATTTT
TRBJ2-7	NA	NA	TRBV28	CASSSVSTWERDFYEQYF	TGTGCCAGCAGCTCCGTCTCCACTTGGGAGAGAGATTTCTACGAGCAGTACTTC
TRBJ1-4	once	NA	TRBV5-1	CASSLARSDEKLFF	TGCGCCAGCAGCTTGGCCAGGAGTGATGAAAAACTGTTTTTT
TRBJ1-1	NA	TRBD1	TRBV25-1	CASSLRGTGENTEAFF	TGTGCCAGCAGCCTCCGGGGGACAGGGGAAAACACTGAAGCTTTCTTT
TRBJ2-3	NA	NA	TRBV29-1	CSVEGLVADTQYF	TGCAGCGTTGAAGGACTAGTTGCAGATACGCAGTATTTT
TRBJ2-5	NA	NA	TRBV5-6	CASSWRREETQYF	TGTGCCAGCAGTTGGCGGAGGGAGGAGACCCAGTACTTC
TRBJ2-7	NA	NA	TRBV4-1	CASSPQYGPYYEQYF	TGCGCCAGCAGCCCCCAATATGGGCCTTACTACGAGCAGTACTTC
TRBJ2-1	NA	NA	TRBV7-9	CASSLGRTVRYNEQFF	TGTGCCAGCAGCTTGGGTCGAACAGTCCGCTACAATGAGCAGTTCTTC
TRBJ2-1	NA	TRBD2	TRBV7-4	CASSSPTWLAGVKFF	TGTGCCAGCAGCTCCCCAACTTGGCTAGCGGGAGTAAAGTTCTTC
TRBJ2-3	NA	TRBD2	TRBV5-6	CASSLRLAGRLGLTDTQYF	TGTGCCAGCAGCTTACGACTAGCGGGAAGGTTGGGCCTCACAGATACGCAGTATTTT
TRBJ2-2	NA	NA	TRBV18	CASSPRPNTGELFF	TGTGCCAGCTCACCAAGACCGAACACCGGGGAGCTGTTTTTT
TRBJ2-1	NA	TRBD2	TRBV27	CASSLGLAGVPEQFF	TGTGCCAGCAGTTTAGGTCTAGCGGGAGTCCCTGAGCAGTTCTTC
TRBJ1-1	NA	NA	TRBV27	CASSWGSGTSYTEAFF	TGTGCCAGCAGTTGGGGGTCCGGGACCAGTTACACTGAAGCTTTCTTT
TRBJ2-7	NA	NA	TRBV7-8	CASSLGEDSAYEQYF	TGTGCCAGCAGCTTAGGTGAGGACAGTGCCTACGAGCAGTACTTC
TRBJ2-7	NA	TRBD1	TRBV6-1	CASSAPGQGAGAVTYEQYF	TGTGCCAGCAGTGCCCCGGGACAGGGGGCGGGAGCGGTCACCTACGAGCAGTACTTC
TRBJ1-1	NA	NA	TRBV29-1	CSVEARMNTEAFF	TGCAGCGTTGAAGCCCGAATGAACACTGAAGCTTTCTTT
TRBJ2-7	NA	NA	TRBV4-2	CASSQDPLSYVEQYF	TGTGCCAGCAGCCAAGATCCCCTCAGCTACGTGGAGCAGTACTTC
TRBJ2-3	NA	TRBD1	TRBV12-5	CASGIRGQGTSTDTQYF	TGTGCTAGTGGTATAAGGGGACAGGGAACTAGCACAGATACGCAGTATTTT
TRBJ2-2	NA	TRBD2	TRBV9	CASSVGSRRGGSTGELFF	TGTGCCAGCAGCGTAGGATCCCGCCGCGGGGGGAGTACCGGGGAGCTGTTTTTT
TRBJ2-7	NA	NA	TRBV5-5	CASIFPPYEQYF	TGTGCCAGCATTTTTCCACCATACGAGCAGTACTTC
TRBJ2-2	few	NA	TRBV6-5	CASSRAETGELFF	TGTGCCAGCAGTCGAGCGGAAACCGGGGAGCTGTTTTTT
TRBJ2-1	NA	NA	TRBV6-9	CASIGGPYNEQFF	TGTGCCAGCATTGGGGGGCCCTACAATGAGCAGTTCTTC
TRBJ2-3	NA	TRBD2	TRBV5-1	CASSLFASGRDWVSVDTQYF	TGCGCCAGCAGCTTGTTTGCTAGCGGGAGGGATTGGGTCAGCGTAGATACGCAGTATTTT
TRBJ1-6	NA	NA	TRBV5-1	CASSLGSSPLHF	TGCGCCAGCAGCTTGGGAAGTTCACCCCTCCACTTT
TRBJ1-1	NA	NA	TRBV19	CASSIGKGFSTEAFF	TGTGCCAGTAGTATAGGGAAGGGGTTTAGCACTGAAGCTTTCTTT
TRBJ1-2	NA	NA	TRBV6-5	CASSYVQDDYGYTF	TGTGCCAGCAGTTACGTTCAGGACGACTATGGCTACACCTTC
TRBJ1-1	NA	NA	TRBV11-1	CASSQREARTEAFF	TGTGCCAGCAGCCAAAGGGAGGCACGCACTGAAGCTTTCTTT
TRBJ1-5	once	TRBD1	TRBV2	CASKERPGTGNNVSNQPQHF	TGTGCCAGCAAAGAGCGCCCGGGGACAGGGAACAATGTTAGCAATCAGCCCCAGCATTTT
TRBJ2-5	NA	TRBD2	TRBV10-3	CAIRSAGGGETQYF	TGTGCCATCAGATCAGCGGGAGGGGGAGAGACCCAGTACTTC
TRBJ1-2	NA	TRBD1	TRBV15	CATSRVRGDGYTF	TGTGCCACCAGCAGAGTCAGGGGGGATGGCTACACCTTC
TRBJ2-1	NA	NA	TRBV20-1	CSARGGPQFF	TGCAGTGCTAGGGGAGGTCCTCAGTTCTTC
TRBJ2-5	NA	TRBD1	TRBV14	CASSRAGRTGDQETQYF	TGTGCCAGCAGCCGAGCAGGTAGGACAGGGGACCAAGAGACCCAGTACTTC
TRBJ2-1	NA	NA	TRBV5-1	CASSSPGTSYNEQFF	TGCGCCAGCAGCTCACCAGGTACCTCCTACAATGAGCAGTTCTTC
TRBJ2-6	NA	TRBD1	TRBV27	CASSLSFYDRGYSGANVLTF	TGTGCCAGCAGTTTATCTTTTTACGACAGGGGATACTCTGGGGCCAACGTCCTGACTTTC
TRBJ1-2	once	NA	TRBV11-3	CASSSLNYGYTF	TGTGCCAGCAGCTCCCTCAACTATGGCTACACCTTC
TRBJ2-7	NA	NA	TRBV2	CASSDGYEQYF	TGTGCCAGCAGTGACGGCTACGAGCAGTACTTC
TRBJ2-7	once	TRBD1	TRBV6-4	CASRPGGVGHEQYF	TGTGCCAGCAGACCAGGGGGCGTCGGCCACGAGCAGTACTTC
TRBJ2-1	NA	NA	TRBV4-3	CASSQDRGTVSSYNEQFF	TGCGCCAGCAGCCAAGATCGGGGAACGGTGAGCTCCTACAATGAGCAGTTCTTC
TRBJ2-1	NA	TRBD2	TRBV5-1	CASSILLAGGPSEQFF	TGCGCCAGCAGCATCCTTCTAGCGGGAGGGCCGAGTGAGCAGTTCTTC
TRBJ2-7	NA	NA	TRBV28	CASTPHWRRSYEQYF	TGTGCCAGCACCCCACATTGGCGGAGGAGTTACGAGCAGTACTTC
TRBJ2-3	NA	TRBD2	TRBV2	CATLAGGRGDTQYF	TGTGCCACCTTAGCGGGAGGGCGAGGAGATACGCAGTATTTT
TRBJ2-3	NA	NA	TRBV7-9	CASGPWAAGYTDTQYF	TGTGCCAGCGGCCCATGGGCGGCGGGATACACAGATACGCAGTATTTT
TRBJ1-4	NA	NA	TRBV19	CYPGALCTNEKLFF	TGTTATCCGGGGGCTTTGTGTACTAATGAAAAACTGTTTTTT
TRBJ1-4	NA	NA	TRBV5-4	CASSLGTNEKLFF	TGTGCCAGCAGCTTGGGAACTAATGAAAAACTGTTTTTT
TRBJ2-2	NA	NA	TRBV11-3	CASSLEPGELFF	TGTGCCAGCAGCTTAGAGCCCGGGGAGCTGTTTTTT
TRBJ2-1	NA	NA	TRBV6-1	CASSRGNEQFF	TGTGCCAGCAGTCGAGGTAATGAGCAGTTCTTC
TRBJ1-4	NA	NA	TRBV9	CASSVAGATNEKLFF	TGTGCCAGCAGCGTAGCAGGGGCAACTAATGAAAAACTGTTTTTT
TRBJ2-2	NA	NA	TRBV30	CAWKSHTFYTGELFF	TGTGCCTGGAAAAGCCACACCTTTTACACCGGGGAGCTGTTTTTT
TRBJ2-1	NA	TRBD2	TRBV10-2	CASSELAGAYNEQFF	TGCGCCAGCAGTGAACTAGCGGGGGCCTACAATGAGCAGTTCTTC
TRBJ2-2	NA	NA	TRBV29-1	CSVGKITGELFF	TGCAGCGTGGGTAAGATCACCGGGGAGCTGTTTTTT
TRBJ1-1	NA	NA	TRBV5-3	CARMSGRTEAFF	TGTGCCAGAATGTCAGGCAGGACCGAAGCTTTCTTT